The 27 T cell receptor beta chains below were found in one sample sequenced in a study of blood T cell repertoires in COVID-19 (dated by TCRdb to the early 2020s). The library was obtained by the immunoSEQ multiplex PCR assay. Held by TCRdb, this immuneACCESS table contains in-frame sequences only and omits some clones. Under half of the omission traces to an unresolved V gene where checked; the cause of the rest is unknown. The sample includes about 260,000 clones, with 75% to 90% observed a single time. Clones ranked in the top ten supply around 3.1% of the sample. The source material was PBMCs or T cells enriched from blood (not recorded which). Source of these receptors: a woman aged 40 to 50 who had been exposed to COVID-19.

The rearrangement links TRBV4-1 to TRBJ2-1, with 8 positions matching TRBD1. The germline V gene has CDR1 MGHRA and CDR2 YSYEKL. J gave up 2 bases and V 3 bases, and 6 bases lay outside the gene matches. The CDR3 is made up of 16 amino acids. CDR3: CASSQWAGGAYNEQFF. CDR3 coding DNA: TGCGCCAGCAGCCAGTGGGCAGGGGGCGCCTACAATGAGCAGTTCTTC.

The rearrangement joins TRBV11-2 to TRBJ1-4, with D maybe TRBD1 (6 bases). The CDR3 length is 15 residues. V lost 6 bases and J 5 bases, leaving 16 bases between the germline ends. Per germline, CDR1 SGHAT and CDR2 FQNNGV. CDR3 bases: TGTGCCAGCAGGCCGCAGGGGAGTAGAAATGAAAAACTGTTTTTT. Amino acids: CASRPQGSRNEKLFF. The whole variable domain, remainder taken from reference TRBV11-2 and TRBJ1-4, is EAGVAQSPRYKIIEKRQSVAFWCNPISGHATLYWYQQILGQGPKLLIQFQNNGVVDDSQLPKDRFSAERLKGVDSTLKIQPAKLEDSAVYLCASRPQGSRNEKLFFGSGTQLSVL.

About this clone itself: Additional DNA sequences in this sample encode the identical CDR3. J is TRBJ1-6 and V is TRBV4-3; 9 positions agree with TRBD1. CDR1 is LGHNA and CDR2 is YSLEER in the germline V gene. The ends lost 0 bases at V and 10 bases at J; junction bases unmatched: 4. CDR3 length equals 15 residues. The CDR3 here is CASSQEDRGGSPLHF. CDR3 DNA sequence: TGCGCCAGCAGCCAAGAGGACAGGGGTGGATCACCCCTCCACTTT.

The CDR3 bases are TGTGCCAGCCAGGGGTATAGCAATCAGCCCCAGCATTTT. It encodes CASQGYSNQPQHF. The chain employs TRBV6-6 and TRBJ1-5, with D perhaps matching TRBD1 (6 bases). CDR1 is MNHNY and CDR2 is SVGAGI in the germline V gene (reference sequence). Trimming took off 8 bases at V and 0 bases at J, with 8 bases between the two ends. The CDR3 has 13 residues.

The CDR3 DNA follows: TGTGCCAGCTCACGCCCGGACAGGGCCTACGAGCAGTACTTC. Translation: CASSRPDRAYEQYF. This rearrangement joins TRBV18 to TRBJ2-7; 8 bases fit TRBD1. V dropped 4 bases and J dropped 2; count of bases not matched to a gene: 4. The CDR3 consists of 14 residues. From germline, CDR1 is KGHSH and CDR2 LQKENI.

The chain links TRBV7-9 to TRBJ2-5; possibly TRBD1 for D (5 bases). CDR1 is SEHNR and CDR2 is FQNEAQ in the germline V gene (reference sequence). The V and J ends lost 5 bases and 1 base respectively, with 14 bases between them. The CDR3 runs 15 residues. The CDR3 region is CASSRVYRIQETQYF. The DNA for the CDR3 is TGTGCCAGCAGCCGGGTCTACAGGATCCAAGAGACCCAGTACTTC.

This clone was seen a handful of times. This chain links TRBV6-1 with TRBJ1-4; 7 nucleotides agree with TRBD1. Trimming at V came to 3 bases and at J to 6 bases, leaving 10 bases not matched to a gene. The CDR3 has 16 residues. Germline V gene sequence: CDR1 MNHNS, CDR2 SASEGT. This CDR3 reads CASSETPTGLDEKLFF. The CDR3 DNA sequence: TGTGCCAGCAGTGAGACCCCGACAGGGCTGGATGAAAAACTGTTTTTT.

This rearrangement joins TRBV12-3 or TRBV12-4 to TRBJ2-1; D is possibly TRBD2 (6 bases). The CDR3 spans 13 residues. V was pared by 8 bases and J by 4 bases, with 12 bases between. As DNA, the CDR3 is TGTGCCAGCCAGCGGGCGGGATACAATGAGCAGTTCTTC. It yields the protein CASQRAGYNEQFF.

The CDR3 spells CASSETVRDRYSTTGELFF. The CDR3 bases are TGTGCCAGCAGTGAGACAGTTAGGGACAGATATTCTACCACCGGGGAGCTGTTTTTT. This chain links TRBV6-4 with TRBJ2-2; TRBD1 agrees at 7 bases. V was clipped by 3 bases and J by 4 bases; unmatched bases: 17. Germline-derived CDR1 and CDR2 are MRHNA and SNTAGT. This CDR3 is 19 amino acids long.

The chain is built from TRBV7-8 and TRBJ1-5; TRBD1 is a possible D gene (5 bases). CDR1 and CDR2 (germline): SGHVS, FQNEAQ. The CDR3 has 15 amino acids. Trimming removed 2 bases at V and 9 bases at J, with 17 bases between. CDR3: CASSLMGQGQWPQHF. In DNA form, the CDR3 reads TGTGCCAGCAGCTTAATGGGCCAGGGTCAATGGCCCCAGCATTTT.

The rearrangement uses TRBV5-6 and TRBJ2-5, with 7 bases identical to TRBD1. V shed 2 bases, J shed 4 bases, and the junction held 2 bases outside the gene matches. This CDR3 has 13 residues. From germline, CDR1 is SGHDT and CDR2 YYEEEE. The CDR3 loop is CASSLGGSETQYF. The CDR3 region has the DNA TGTGCCAGCAGCTTAGGGGGCTCAGAGACCCAGTACTTC.

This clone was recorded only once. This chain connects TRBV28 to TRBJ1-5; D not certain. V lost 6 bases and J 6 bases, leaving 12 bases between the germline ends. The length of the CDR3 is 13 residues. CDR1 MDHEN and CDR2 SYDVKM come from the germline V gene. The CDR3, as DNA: TGTGCCAGCAGCCTACCTCTCTTTCAGCCCCAGCATTTT. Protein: CASSLPLFQPQHF.

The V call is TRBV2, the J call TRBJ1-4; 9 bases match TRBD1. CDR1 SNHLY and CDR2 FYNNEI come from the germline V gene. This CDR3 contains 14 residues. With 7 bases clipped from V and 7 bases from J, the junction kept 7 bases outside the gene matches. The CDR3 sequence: CASIAGTGSEKLFF. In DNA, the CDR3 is TGTGCCAGCATCGCCGGGACAGGGAGTGAAAAACTGTTTTTT.

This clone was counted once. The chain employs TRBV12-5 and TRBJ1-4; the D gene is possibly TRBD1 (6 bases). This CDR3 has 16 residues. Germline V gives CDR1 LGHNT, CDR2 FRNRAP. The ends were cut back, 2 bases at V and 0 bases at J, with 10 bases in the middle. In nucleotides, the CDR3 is TGTGCTAGTGGTTTGCAGGACAGTGCAACTAATGAAAAACTGTTTTTT. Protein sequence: CASGLQDSATNEKLFF.

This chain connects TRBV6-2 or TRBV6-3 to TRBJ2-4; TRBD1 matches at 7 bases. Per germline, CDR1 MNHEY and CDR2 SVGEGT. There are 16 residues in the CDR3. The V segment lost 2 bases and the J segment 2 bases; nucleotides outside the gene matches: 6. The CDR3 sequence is CASSYPTTGTKNIQYF. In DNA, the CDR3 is TGTGCCAGCAGTTACCCTACGACAGGGACCAAAAACATTCAGTACTTC.

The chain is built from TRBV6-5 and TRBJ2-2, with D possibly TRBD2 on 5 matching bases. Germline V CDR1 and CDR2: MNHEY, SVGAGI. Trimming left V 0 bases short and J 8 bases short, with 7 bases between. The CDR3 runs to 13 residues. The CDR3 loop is CASSYSRTGELFF. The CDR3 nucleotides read TGTGCCAGCAGTTACTCCCGGACTGGGGAGCTGTTTTTT.

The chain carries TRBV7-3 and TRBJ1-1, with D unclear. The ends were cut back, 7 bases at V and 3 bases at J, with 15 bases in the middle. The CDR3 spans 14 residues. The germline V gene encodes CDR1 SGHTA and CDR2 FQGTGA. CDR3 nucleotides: TGTGCCAGCACCTTCTCGGTTGAGTACACTGAAGCTTTCTTT. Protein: CASTFSVEYTEAFF.

The CDR3, as DNA: TGTGCCAGCTCACCGCCGGGGGGTGAAAAACTGTTTTTT. The encoded protein is CASSPPGGEKLFF. The gene calls are TRBV18 and TRBJ1-4; perhaps TRBD1 as D (5 bases). V shed 3 bases and J shed 7 bases, with 9 bases lying between them. This CDR3 region has 13 residues. The germline CDR1 and CDR2 sequences are KGHSH and LQKENI.

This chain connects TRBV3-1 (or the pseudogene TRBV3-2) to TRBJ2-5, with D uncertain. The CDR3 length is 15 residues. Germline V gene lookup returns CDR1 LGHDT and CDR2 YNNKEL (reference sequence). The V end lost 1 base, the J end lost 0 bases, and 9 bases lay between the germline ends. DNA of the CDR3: TGTGCCAGCAGCCAAGGAGGCTGGAACCAAGAGACCCAGTACTTC. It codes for CASSQGGWNQETQYF.

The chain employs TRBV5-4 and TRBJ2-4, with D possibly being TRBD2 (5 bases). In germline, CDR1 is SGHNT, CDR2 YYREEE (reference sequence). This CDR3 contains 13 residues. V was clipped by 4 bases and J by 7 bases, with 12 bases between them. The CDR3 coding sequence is TGTGCCAGCAGCCCCGCGGGCGGGAACATTCAGTACTTC. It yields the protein CASSPAGGNIQYF.

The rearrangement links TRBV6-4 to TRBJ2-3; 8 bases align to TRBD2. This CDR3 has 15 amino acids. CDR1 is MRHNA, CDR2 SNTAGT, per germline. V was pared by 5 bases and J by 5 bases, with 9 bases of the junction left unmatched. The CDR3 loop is CASSLSGGKGDTQYF. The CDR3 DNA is TGTGCCAGCAGTTTAAGCGGGGGCAAGGGAGATACGCAGTATTTT.

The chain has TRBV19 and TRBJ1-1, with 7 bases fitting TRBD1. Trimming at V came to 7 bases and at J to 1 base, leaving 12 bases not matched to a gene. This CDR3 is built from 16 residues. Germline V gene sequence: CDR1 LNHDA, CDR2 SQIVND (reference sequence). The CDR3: CASTDPRRGPNTEAFF. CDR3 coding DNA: TGTGCCAGTACCGATCCAAGGAGGGGGCCGAACACTGAAGCTTTCTTT.

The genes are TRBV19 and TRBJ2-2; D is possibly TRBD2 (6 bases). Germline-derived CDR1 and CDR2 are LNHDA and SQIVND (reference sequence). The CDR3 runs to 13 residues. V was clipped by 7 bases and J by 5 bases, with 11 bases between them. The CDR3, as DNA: TGTGCCAGTAAATGGGGGGTTACCGGGGAGCTGTTTTTT. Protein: CASKWGVTGELFF.

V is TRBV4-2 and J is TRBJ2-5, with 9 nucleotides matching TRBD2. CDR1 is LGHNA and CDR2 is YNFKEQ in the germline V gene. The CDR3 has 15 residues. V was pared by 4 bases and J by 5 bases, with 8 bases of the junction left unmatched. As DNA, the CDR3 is TGTGCCAGCAGCCCTAGAGGTCTAGCGGGGGAGACCCAGTACTTC. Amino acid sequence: CASSPRGLAGETQYF.

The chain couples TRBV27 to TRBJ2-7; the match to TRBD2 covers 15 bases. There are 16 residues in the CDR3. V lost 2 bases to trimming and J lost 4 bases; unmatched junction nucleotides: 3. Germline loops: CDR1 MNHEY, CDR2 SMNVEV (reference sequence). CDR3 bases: TGTGCCAGCAGTTTAGGACTAGCGGGGGGGCTGTACGAGCAGTACTTC. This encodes CASSLGLAGGLYEQYF.

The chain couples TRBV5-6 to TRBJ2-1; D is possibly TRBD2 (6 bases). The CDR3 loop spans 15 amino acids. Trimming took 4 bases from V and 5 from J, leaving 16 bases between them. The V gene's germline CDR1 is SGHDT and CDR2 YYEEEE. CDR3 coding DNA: TGTGCCAGCAGCCCAGAGGAGGGGTATAACAATGAGCAGTTCTTC. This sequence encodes CASSPEEGYNNEQFF.

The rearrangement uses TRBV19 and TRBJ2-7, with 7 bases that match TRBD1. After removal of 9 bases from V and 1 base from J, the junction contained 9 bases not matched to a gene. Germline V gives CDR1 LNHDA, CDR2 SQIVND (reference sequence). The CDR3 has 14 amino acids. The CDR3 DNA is TGTGCCAGCCGAAGACAGGGTCGGTCCTACGAGCAGTACTTC. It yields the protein CASRRQGRSYEQYF.